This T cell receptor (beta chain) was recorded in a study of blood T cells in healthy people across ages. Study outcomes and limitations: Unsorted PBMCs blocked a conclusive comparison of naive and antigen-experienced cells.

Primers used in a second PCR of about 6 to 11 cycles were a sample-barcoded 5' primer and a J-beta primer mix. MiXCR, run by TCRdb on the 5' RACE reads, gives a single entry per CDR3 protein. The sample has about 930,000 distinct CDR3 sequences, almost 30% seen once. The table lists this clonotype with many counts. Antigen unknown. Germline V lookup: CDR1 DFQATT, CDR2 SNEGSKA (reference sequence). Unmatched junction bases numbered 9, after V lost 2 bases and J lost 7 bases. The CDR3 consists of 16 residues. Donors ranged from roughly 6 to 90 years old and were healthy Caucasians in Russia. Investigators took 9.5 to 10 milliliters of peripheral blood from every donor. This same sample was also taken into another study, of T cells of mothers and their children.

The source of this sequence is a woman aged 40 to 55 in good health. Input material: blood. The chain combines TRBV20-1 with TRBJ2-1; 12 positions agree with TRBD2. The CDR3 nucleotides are TGCAGTGCTAGATTACTTCTAGCGGGGGGGCATAATGAGCAGTTCTTC. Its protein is CSARLLLAGGHNEQFF.